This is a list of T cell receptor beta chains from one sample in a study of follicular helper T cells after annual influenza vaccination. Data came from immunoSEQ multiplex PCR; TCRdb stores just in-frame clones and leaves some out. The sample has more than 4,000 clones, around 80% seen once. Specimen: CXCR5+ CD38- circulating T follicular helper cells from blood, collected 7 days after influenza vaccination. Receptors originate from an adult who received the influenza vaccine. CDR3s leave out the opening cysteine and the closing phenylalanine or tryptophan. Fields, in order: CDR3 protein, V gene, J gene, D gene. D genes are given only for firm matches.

CDR3 protein: ASSEDGLEKLF
V gene: TRBV19
J gene: TRBJ1-4
D gene: .

CDR3 protein: ASSSGPRAYEQY
V gene: TRBV19
J gene: TRBJ2-7
D gene: .

CDR3 protein: ASSGDKPTNEKLF
V gene: TRBV6-1
J gene: TRBJ1-4
D gene: .

CDR3 protein: ASSHSAGELF
V gene: TRBV6-1
J gene: TRBJ2-2
D gene: .

CDR3 protein: ASSGASGTYEQY
V gene: TRBV28
J gene: TRBJ2-7
D gene: TRBD2

CDR3 protein: ASSPTRANNSPLH
V gene: TRBV18
J gene: TRBJ1-6
D gene: .

CDR3 protein: ASSQGTARYEQY
V gene: TRBV7-2
J gene: TRBJ2-7
D gene: TRBD1

CDR3 protein: ASSRQGTSGANVLT
V gene: TRBV18
J gene: TRBJ2-6
D gene: TRBD1

CDR3 protein: AISENYGWGGNTEAF
V gene: TRBV10-3
J gene: TRBJ1-1
D gene: .

CDR3 protein: ATSSNNRVSSYNEQF
V gene: TRBV15
J gene: TRBJ2-1
D gene: .

CDR3 protein: ASRGAQGFYEQY
V gene: TRBV28
J gene: TRBJ2-7
D gene: .

CDR3 protein: ASSAWGTASPQH
V gene: TRBV7-2
J gene: TRBJ1-5
D gene: .

CDR3 protein: ASSIGTTWNTGELF
V gene: TRBV19
J gene: TRBJ2-2
D gene: .

CDR3 protein: SVEEREIEQF
V gene: TRBV29-1
J gene: TRBJ2-1
D gene: TRBD2

CDR3 protein: ASSLETLTYEQY
V gene: TRBV5-1
J gene: TRBJ2-7
D gene: .

CDR3 protein: ASSHAGSYSPLH
V gene: TRBV5-6
J gene: TRBJ1-6
D gene: .

CDR3 protein: ASEGRSNTEAF
V gene: TRBV19
J gene: TRBJ1-1
D gene: .

CDR3 protein: ASSWETPPGQGSYGYT
V gene: TRBV27
J gene: TRBJ1-2
D gene: TRBD1

CDR3 protein: ASSESANTEAF
V gene: TRBV6-1
J gene: TRBJ1-1
D gene: .

CDR3 protein: ASSVERGVNEQF
V gene: TRBV6-4
J gene: TRBJ2-1
D gene: TRBD2

CDR3 protein: ASSQDRGPNSPLH
V gene: TRBV4-3
J gene: TRBJ1-6
D gene: .

CDR3 protein: ASSLAAGRDTQY
V gene: TRBV5-4
J gene: TRBJ2-3
D gene: .

CDR3 protein: ASSLGPIGGNTEAF
V gene: TRBV5-1
J gene: TRBJ1-1
D gene: .

CDR3 protein: ASSPGFGNQPQH
V gene: TRBV18
J gene: TRBJ1-5
D gene: .

CDR3 protein: ATSRGSNTYEQY
V gene: TRBV15
J gene: TRBJ2-7
D gene: .

CDR3 protein: ASSFGAGGETQY
V gene: TRBV7-7
J gene: TRBJ2-5
D gene: TRBD2

CDR3 protein: ASSRVWSGGAGELF
V gene: TRBV19
J gene: TRBJ2-2
D gene: .

CDR3 protein: SVESAYEQY
V gene: TRBV29-1
J gene: TRBJ2-7
D gene: .

CDR3 protein: ASSLSRAAPHNEQF
V gene: TRBV5-1
J gene: TRBJ2-1
D gene: .

CDR3 protein: ASSNNLQGQQY
V gene: TRBV7-3
J gene: TRBJ2-7
D gene: .

CDR3 protein: ASGTTGRSYNEQF
V gene: TRBV27
J gene: TRBJ2-1
D gene: TRBD2

CDR3 protein: ASSPVIRGQGNEQF
V gene: TRBV5-1
J gene: TRBJ2-1
D gene: TRBD1

CDR3 protein: ASSPNRDTEAF
V gene: TRBV7-7
J gene: TRBJ1-1
D gene: .

CDR3 protein: SVEDMVHEQY
V gene: TRBV29-1
J gene: TRBJ2-7
D gene: .

CDR3 protein: ASSSLRTSGRSTQY
V gene: TRBV6-5
J gene: TRBJ2-3
D gene: TRBD2

CDR3 protein: AWNLGGVGETQY
V gene: TRBV30
J gene: TRBJ2-5
D gene: TRBD2

CDR3 protein: ASSEYLSGANVLT
V gene: TRBV6-1
J gene: TRBJ2-6
D gene: .

CDR3 protein: ASSLQGRNTEAF
V gene: TRBV7-8
J gene: TRBJ1-1
D gene: .

CDR3 protein: ASSDIEGGGGTDTQY
V gene: TRBV5-4
J gene: TRBJ2-3
D gene: .

CDR3 protein: ASSPGTLPRQY
V gene: TRBV7-9
J gene: TRBJ2-7
D gene: .

CDR3 protein: ASSLPSRADEQF
V gene: TRBV5-4
J gene: TRBJ2-1
D gene: .

CDR3 protein: ASSSGVSGANVLT
V gene: TRBV5-1
J gene: TRBJ2-6
D gene: .

CDR3 protein: ASSAGLAGATDTQY
V gene: TRBV9
J gene: TRBJ2-3
D gene: TRBD2

CDR3 protein: AWSLKATGNQPQH
V gene: TRBV30
J gene: TRBJ1-5
D gene: .

CDR3 protein: ASSLELYSNQPQH
V gene: TRBV7-2
J gene: TRBJ1-5
D gene: .

CDR3 protein: ASSAQGRNNQPQH
V gene: TRBV19
J gene: TRBJ1-5
D gene: .

CDR3 protein: ASSQTGYGTGVDGYT
V gene: TRBV14
J gene: TRBJ1-2
D gene: TRBD1

CDR3 protein: ASSSRDRFSYEQY
V gene: TRBV5-5
J gene: TRBJ2-7
D gene: TRBD1

CDR3 protein: ASSIDWSTGNTIY
V gene: TRBV19
J gene: TRBJ1-3
D gene: .

CDR3 protein: ASSLTRPGDSPLH
V gene: TRBV7-3
J gene: TRBJ1-6
D gene: .

CDR3 protein: ASSQAWGKALSGNTIY
V gene: TRBV4-3
J gene: TRBJ1-3
D gene: .

CDR3 protein: SGKLAGGDTGELF
V gene: TRBV29-1
J gene: TRBJ2-2
D gene: TRBD2

CDR3 protein: ASSIGQKETQY
V gene: TRBV19
J gene: TRBJ2-5
D gene: .

CDR3 protein: ASSFRRQETQY
V gene: TRBV7-9
J gene: TRBJ2-5
D gene: .

CDR3 protein: ASGLGRGSSGNTIY
V gene: TRBV7-2
J gene: TRBJ1-3
D gene: .